This entry describes one T cell receptor beta chain. These data come from a study of OX40 agonist ivuxolimab in advanced cancers. Here immunoSEQ multiplex PCR was the method, and the copy in TCRdb shows in-frame clones only, minus some. The repertoire has around 18,000 clones, 80% to 90% of them found once; the top ten carry roughly 34%. Germline V gene sequence: CDR1 SGHDN, CDR2 FVKESK. This CDR3 has 15 amino acids. V lost 4 bases and J 6 bases, leaving 16 bases between the germline ends. The TCR was taken from an adult with an advanced solid tumor such as melanoma, head and neck, liver or kidney cancer. The chain joins TRBV14 to TRBJ2-1, with D maybe TRBD2 (6 bases). This specimen was CD4+ or CD8+ T cells sorted from blood, taken in a trial of the OX40 agonist ivuxolimab. This chain's CDR3 is CASSPRLRETNEQFF. The DNA of the CDR3 is TGTGCCAGCAGCCCGAGGCTACGGGAGACCAATGAGCAGTTCTTC.